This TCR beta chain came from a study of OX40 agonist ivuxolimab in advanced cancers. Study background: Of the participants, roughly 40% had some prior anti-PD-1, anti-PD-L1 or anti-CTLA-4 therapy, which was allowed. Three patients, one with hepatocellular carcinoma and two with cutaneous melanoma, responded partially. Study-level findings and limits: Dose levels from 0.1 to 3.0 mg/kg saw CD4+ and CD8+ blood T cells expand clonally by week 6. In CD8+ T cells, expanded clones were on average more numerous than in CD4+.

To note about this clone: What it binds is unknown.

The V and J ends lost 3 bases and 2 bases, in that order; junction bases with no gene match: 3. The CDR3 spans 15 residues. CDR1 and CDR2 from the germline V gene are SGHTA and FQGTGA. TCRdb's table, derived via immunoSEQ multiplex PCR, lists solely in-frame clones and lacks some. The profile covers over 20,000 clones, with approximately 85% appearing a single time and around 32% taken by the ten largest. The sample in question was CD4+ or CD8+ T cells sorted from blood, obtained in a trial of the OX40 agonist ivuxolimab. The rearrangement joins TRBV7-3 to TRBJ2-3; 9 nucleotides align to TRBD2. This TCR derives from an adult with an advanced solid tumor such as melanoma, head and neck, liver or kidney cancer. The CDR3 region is CASSLSGGYTDTQYF. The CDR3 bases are TGTGCCAGCAGCTTGAGCGGGGGGTACACAGATACGCAGTATTTT.